This is a list of T cell receptor beta chains from one sample in a study of response to subunit inactivated influenza vaccine. TCRdb used MiXCR to reprocess the RT-PCR reads, holding one entry per CDR3 protein. The sample yields fewer than 700,000 distinct CDR3 sequences, 10% to 15% seen once. The sequencing used PBMCs from blood, collected 35 to 45 days after vaccination. The origin of the receptors is a man aged 45 to 65 who received an inactivated influenza vaccine. CDR3s include the opening cysteine and the closing phenylalanine or tryptophan. The D gene is left open where the match is weak. Some rows have no size entry. The others give once, few or many, or a class for an expanded clone.

CDR3 length: 15
D gene: .
V gene: TRBV12-3/TRBV12-4
clone size: .
J gene: TRBJ2-3
CDR3 DNA: TGTGCCAGCAATCAGGGGGGCCCGGGCACAGATACGCAGTATTTT
CDR3 protein: CASNQGGPGTDTQYF

CDR3 length: 17
D gene: .
V gene: TRBV28
clone size: .
J gene: TRBJ2-7
CDR3 DNA: TGTGCCAGCAGTGACCCCATTCTCCAGGGGAGCTCCTACGAGCAGTACTTC
CDR3 protein: CASSDPILQGSSYEQYF

CDR3 length: 15
D gene: TRBD2
V gene: TRBV20-1
clone size: .
J gene: TRBJ2-7
CDR3 DNA: TGCAGTGCTAGAGATGATGGCGGGAGGCTCCACGAGCAGTACTTC
CDR3 protein: CSARDDGGRLHEQYF

CDR3 length: 12
D gene: .
V gene: TRBV7-3
clone size: many
J gene: TRBJ2-1
CDR3 DNA: TGTGCCAGCAGCTTAGATGTCAATGAGCAGTTCTTC
CDR3 protein: CASSLDVNEQFF

CDR3 length: 15
D gene: TRBD1
V gene: TRBV7-2
clone size: few
J gene: TRBJ1-2
CDR3 DNA: TGTGCCAGCAGCCCAGGCCCGGCGGGACAGTATGGCTACACCTTC
CDR3 protein: CASSPGPAGQYGYTF

CDR3 length: 15
D gene: .
V gene: TRBV14
clone size: .
J gene: TRBJ2-1
CDR3 DNA: TGTGCCAGCAGCCAAGGGGGACACCGTCGGCATGAGCAGTTCTTC
CDR3 protein: CASSQGGHRRHEQFF

CDR3 length: 14
D gene: .
V gene: TRBV4-2
clone size: many
J gene: TRBJ2-1
CDR3 DNA: TGTGCCAGCAGCCAAGAGGTACAGGGCAATGAGCAGTTCTTC
CDR3 protein: CASSQEVQGNEQFF

CDR3 length: 13
D gene: .
V gene: TRBV12-3/TRBV12-4
clone size: .
J gene: TRBJ1-1
CDR3 DNA: TGTGCCAGCAAAGGAAGGGCTCGCAGTGAAGCTTTCTTT
CDR3 protein: CASKGRARSEAFF

CDR3 length: 14
D gene: TRBD1
V gene: TRBV7-2
clone size: many
J gene: TRBJ2-5
CDR3 DNA: TGTGCCAGCAGCCTAGGGGGCGGCAAAGAGACCCAGTACTTC
CDR3 protein: CASSLGGGKETQYF

CDR3 length: 13
D gene: .
V gene: TRBV12-3/TRBV12-4
clone size: many
J gene: TRBJ1-5
CDR3 DNA: TGTGCCAGCAGTTTAAAGGCGGATCAGCCCCAGCATTTT
CDR3 protein: CASSLKADQPQHF

CDR3 length: 15
D gene: TRBD2
V gene: TRBV27
clone size: .
J gene: TRBJ2-1
CDR3 DNA: TGTGCCAGCAGAACAAGCGGGAGGACCTACAATGAGCAGTTCTTC
CDR3 protein: CASRTSGRTYNEQFF

CDR3 length: 14
D gene: TRBD1
V gene: TRBV25-1
clone size: .
J gene: TRBJ1-2
CDR3 DNA: TGTGCCAGCAGTGAGGGACAGGGATTGTATGGCTACACCTTC
CDR3 protein: CASSEGQGLYGYTF

CDR3 length: 17
D gene: .
V gene: TRBV12-3/TRBV12-4
clone size: few
J gene: TRBJ2-5
CDR3 DNA: TGTGCCAGCGCCCCCTATTCGCGGGGCTTTACAGGGGAGACCCAGTACTTC
CDR3 protein: CASAPYSRGFTGETQYF

CDR3 length: 14
D gene: TRBD1
V gene: TRBV7-9
clone size: .
J gene: TRBJ1-1
CDR3 DNA: TGTGCCAGCAGCTCCAGGGACAGATACACTGAAGCTTTCTTT
CDR3 protein: CASSSRDRYTEAFF

CDR3 length: 16
D gene: TRBD2
V gene: TRBV7-2
clone size: .
J gene: TRBJ2-1
CDR3 DNA: TGTGCCAGCAGCTTAGGAGTGGAGCGGGGGGCTGGGGAGCAGTTCTTC
CDR3 protein: CASSLGVERGAGEQFF

CDR3 length: 15
D gene: .
V gene: TRBV12-3/TRBV12-4
clone size: .
J gene: TRBJ1-1
CDR3 DNA: TGTGCCAGCAGTTCCACGGGTCTGAACACTGTTGAAGCTTTCTTT
CDR3 protein: CASSSTGLNTVEAFF

CDR3 length: 15
D gene: .
V gene: TRBV9
clone size: .
J gene: TRBJ2-7
CDR3 DNA: TGTGCCAGCAGCGACTACCTGGCGGGAAAGGACGAGCAGTACTTC
CDR3 protein: CASSDYLAGKDEQYF

CDR3 length: 14
D gene: .
V gene: TRBV20-1
clone size: many
J gene: TRBJ2-7
CDR3 DNA: TGCAGTGCTATCCCCGTTGAGGTTTCCTACGAGCAGTACTTC
CDR3 protein: CSAIPVEVSYEQYF

CDR3 length: 17
D gene: .
V gene: TRBV5-1
clone size: .
J gene: TRBJ2-1
CDR3 DNA: TGCTCCAGCAGCCGAGGGACCAAACAGTTCTTGGGCAATGAGCAGTTCTTC
CDR3 protein: CSSSRGTKQFLGNEQFF

CDR3 length: 13
D gene: .
V gene: TRBV25-1
clone size: few
J gene: TRBJ1-1
CDR3 DNA: TGTGCCAGTAGTTTCCAGGCTCGCACTGAAGCTTTCTTT
CDR3 protein: CASSFQARTEAFF

CDR3 length: 12
D gene: .
V gene: TRBV5-1
clone size: .
J gene: TRBJ2-1
CDR3 DNA: TGCGCCAGCAGCCTGGTTTCCCATGAGCAGTTCTTC
CDR3 protein: CASSLVSHEQFF

CDR3 length: 15
D gene: .
V gene: TRBV12-3/TRBV12-4
clone size: many
J gene: TRBJ2-3
CDR3 DNA: TGTGCCAGCAGTCGTTCGGCTAGTAGCACAGATACGCAGTATTTT
CDR3 protein: CASSRSASSTDTQYF

CDR3 length: 15
D gene: TRBD1
V gene: TRBV27
clone size: .
J gene: TRBJ2-7
CDR3 DNA: TGTGCCAGCAGTCCGGGACAGGGTATCATCTACGAGCAGTACTTC
CDR3 protein: CASSPGQGIIYEQYF

CDR3 length: 17
D gene: .
V gene: TRBV7-2
clone size: .
J gene: TRBJ2-5
CDR3 DNA: TGTGCCAGCAGCTTAGCGTACATGCGACTACTTAAAGAGACCCAGTACTTC
CDR3 protein: CASSLAYMRLLKETQYF

CDR3 length: 13
D gene: .
V gene: TRBV3-1
clone size: .
J gene: TRBJ1-1
CDR3 DNA: TGTGCCAGCAGCCCGGACATAAACACTGAAGCTTTCTTT
CDR3 protein: CASSPDINTEAFF

CDR3 length: 15
D gene: .
V gene: TRBV7-2
clone size: few
J gene: TRBJ2-7
CDR3 DNA: TGTGCCAGCAGCCTTAACGGGCGGGGGCAATACGAGCAGTACTTC
CDR3 protein: CASSLNGRGQYEQYF

CDR3 length: 15
D gene: TRBD2
V gene: TRBV6-5
clone size: .
J gene: TRBJ2-5
CDR3 DNA: TGTGCCAGCAGTTTCGCGGCTAGCGGGGGAGGAACCCAGTACTTC
CDR3 protein: CASSFAASGGGTQYF

CDR3 length: 13
D gene: .
V gene: TRBV5-5
clone size: .
J gene: TRBJ1-1
CDR3 DNA: TGTGCCAGCAGCTTGAGTAGGGAGCTTGAAGCTTTCTTT
CDR3 protein: CASSLSRELEAFF

CDR3 length: 14
D gene: TRBD1
V gene: TRBV12-3/TRBV12-4
clone size: many
J gene: TRBJ1-6
CDR3 DNA: TGTGCCAGCAGCCGAGGACAGGGAAATTCACCCCTCCACTTT
CDR3 protein: CASSRGQGNSPLHF

CDR3 length: 12
D gene: .
V gene: TRBV29-1
clone size: .
J gene: TRBJ2-7
CDR3 DNA: TGCAGCGTTGAAGATTGGGGCTCCCAGCAGTACTTC
CDR3 protein: CSVEDWGSQQYF

CDR3 length: 16
D gene: .
V gene: TRBV10-3
clone size: few
J gene: TRBJ2-7
CDR3 DNA: TGTGCCATCAGGGATGTTGCGGGCGCTCCTACCTACGAGCAGTACTTC
CDR3 protein: CAIRDVAGAPTYEQYF

CDR3 length: 16
D gene: TRBD1
V gene: TRBV7-6
clone size: few
J gene: TRBJ2-7
CDR3 DNA: TGTGCCAGCAGCGCAAAGCCGGGACAGGCCTCCTACGAGCAGTACTTC
CDR3 protein: CASSAKPGQASYEQYF

CDR3 length: 13
D gene: .
V gene: TRBV29-1
clone size: many
J gene: TRBJ1-4
CDR3 DNA: TGCAGCGTGGGGGGAAGCCCTAATGAAAAACTGTTTTTT
CDR3 protein: CSVGGSPNEKLFF

CDR3 length: 14
D gene: .
V gene: TRBV20-1
clone size: few
J gene: TRBJ2-5
CDR3 DNA: TGCAGTGCTCCCCCCACTGGGCAGAAAGAGACCCAGTACTTC
CDR3 protein: CSAPPTGQKETQYF

CDR3 length: 15
D gene: TRBD1
V gene: TRBV5-4
clone size: .
J gene: TRBJ2-3
CDR3 DNA: TGTGCCAGCAGCAGCTGGACAGGGAACACAGATACGCAGTATTTT
CDR3 protein: CASSSWTGNTDTQYF

CDR3 length: 15
D gene: .
V gene: TRBV10-1
clone size: .
J gene: TRBJ2-2
CDR3 DNA: TGCGCCAGCAGTGAGCTCAGGGGTATGGTCGGGGAGCTGTTTTTT
CDR3 protein: CASSELRGMVGELFF

CDR3 length: 14
D gene: TRBD1
V gene: TRBV7-9
clone size: .
J gene: TRBJ2-7
CDR3 DNA: TGTGCCAGCAGCCCAGTACAGGGGGACTACGAGCAGTACTTC
CDR3 protein: CASSPVQGDYEQYF

CDR3 length: 16
D gene: TRBD1
V gene: TRBV5-1
clone size: .
J gene: TRBJ2-7
CDR3 DNA: TGCGCCAGCAGCTTGGAGTCAGGGGGCGCCCCGGGCGAGCAGTACTTC
CDR3 protein: CASSLESGGAPGEQYF

CDR3 length: 14
D gene: TRBD2
V gene: TRBV29-1
clone size: many
J gene: TRBJ2-1
CDR3 DNA: TGCAGCGTTGAAGCGGCTAGCGGGGGGGGGGAGCAGTTCTTC
CDR3 protein: CSVEAASGGGEQFF

CDR3 length: 16
D gene: TRBD2
V gene: TRBV28
clone size: .
J gene: TRBJ2-7
CDR3 DNA: TGTGCCAGCAGGCCAGCTCCTAGCGGGGGGGAAAACGAGCAGTACTTC
CDR3 protein: CASRPAPSGGENEQYF

CDR3 length: 15
D gene: .
V gene: TRBV12-3/TRBV12-4
clone size: few
J gene: TRBJ2-2
CDR3 DNA: TGTGCCAGCAGTTTAAAGCGGCCGAACACCGGGGAGCTGTTTTTT
CDR3 protein: CASSLKRPNTGELFF

CDR3 length: 16
D gene: .
V gene: TRBV7-8
clone size: .
J gene: TRBJ2-7
CDR3 DNA: TGTGCCAGCAGCTTAACAGCCGGGGATTTCTCCTACGAGCAGTACTTC
CDR3 protein: CASSLTAGDFSYEQYF

CDR3 length: 15
D gene: TRBD1
V gene: TRBV27
clone size: few
J gene: TRBJ2-4
CDR3 DNA: TGTGCCAGCAGTCTCTCCGGGACAGAGAAAAACATTCAGTACTTC
CDR3 protein: CASSLSGTEKNIQYF

CDR3 length: 15
D gene: TRBD2
V gene: TRBV5-1
clone size: .
J gene: TRBJ2-7
CDR3 DNA: TGCGCCAGCAGCTCCCTTAGCGGGAGTACGTACGAGCAGTACTTC
CDR3 protein: CASSSLSGSTYEQYF

CDR3 length: 14
D gene: .
V gene: TRBV12-3/TRBV12-4
clone size: .
J gene: TRBJ2-1
CDR3 DNA: TGTGCCAGCAGCCCCGCTGGTGCCTACAATGAGCAGTTCTTC
CDR3 protein: CASSPAGAYNEQFF

CDR3 length: 12
D gene: .
V gene: TRBV11-2
clone size: .
J gene: TRBJ1-6
CDR3 DNA: TGTGCCAGCAGCTATGGGAATTCACCCCTCCACTTT
CDR3 protein: CASSYGNSPLHF

CDR3 length: 14
D gene: .
V gene: TRBV5-1
clone size: many
J gene: TRBJ2-7
CDR3 DNA: TGCGCCAGCAGCTACACAGGGTACTCCTACGAGCAGTACTTC
CDR3 protein: CASSYTGYSYEQYF

CDR3 length: 18
D gene: .
V gene: TRBV7-8
clone size: few
J gene: TRBJ2-5
CDR3 DNA: TGTGCCAGCAGCCAAACACGACGAGGTCCCTTGTACCAAGAGACCCAGTACTTC
CDR3 protein: CASSQTRRGPLYQETQYF

CDR3 length: 12
D gene: .
V gene: TRBV12-3/TRBV12-4
clone size: .
J gene: TRBJ2-1
CDR3 DNA: TGTGCCAGCAGAGGCGTCGGGGATGAGCAGTTCTTC
CDR3 protein: CASRGVGDEQFF

CDR3 length: 12
D gene: .
V gene: TRBV20-1
clone size: few
J gene: TRBJ2-1
CDR3 DNA: TGCAGTGTCAAACCGGGGGCCTATGAGCAGTTCTTC
CDR3 protein: CSVKPGAYEQFF

CDR3 length: 15
D gene: TRBD1
V gene: TRBV4-1
clone size: few
J gene: TRBJ2-7
CDR3 DNA: TGCGCCAGCAGCCAATTGAAGGGACAGGATAACGAGCAGTACTTC
CDR3 protein: CASSQLKGQDNEQYF

CDR3 length: 18
D gene: TRBD2
V gene: TRBV27
clone size: few
J gene: TRBJ2-1
CDR3 DNA: TGTGCCAGCAGTTCCCTAGACCTGCGGACTAGCGGGAGGAATGAGCAGTTCTTC
CDR3 protein: CASSSLDLRTSGRNEQFF

CDR3 length: 15
D gene: TRBD1
V gene: TRBV7-9
clone size: few
J gene: TRBJ1-1
CDR3 DNA: TGTGCCAGCAGCTTACGGACAGGGAGGAACACTGAAGCTTTCTTT
CDR3 protein: CASSLRTGRNTEAFF